Reported below is one T cell receptor beta chain. Its antigen remains undetermined. Base qualities are not provided; no much larger clone lies one nucleotide away. The data are from a study of blood T cells in healthy people across ages (dated by TCRdb to the mid-2010s). For the wider study: In model experiments, roughly one uniquely barcoded TCR beta cDNA molecule per two T cells was captured by template switching. Four age groups were formed from the donors: young (average 16 years), middle-aged (less than 40), aged (about 62) and long-lived (more than 75). Two additional independent replicas of 1 million unique cDNA reads from the same blood draw were analyzed for two donors (one aged 18 to 29 and one aged 80 or older). Age-related changes in TCR beta repertoire diversity were measured in the study by deep sequencing normalized with unique cDNA molecular identifiers. To avoid experimental bias, donors of different ages were distributed randomly across sequencing lanes. The paper's findings and limits, for the study overall: Estimates of total diversity based on one million sequenced T cells were regarded as lower bounds and as underestimates. Because the CMV infection status of the donors was unknown, age-related changes in expanded clonotypes may potentially have been confounded. As age increased, observed TCR beta diversity per million T cells dropped in a roughly linear way, and a significant reduction was already evident by age 40. Observed TCR beta diversity correlated strongly with the percentage of naive T cells measured by flow cytometry. Compared with the aged group, the long-lived group had more naive CD4+ T cells, fewer expanded clones and increased TCR diversity, a pattern suggesting age selection. Since profiling was done on bulk unsorted PBMCs, naive and antigen-experienced compartments could not be conclusively compared.

Library creation used 5' RACE. Sequencing used an Illumina HiSeq 2500. A second roughly 7 to 11 cycle PCR used a sample-barcoded 5' primer and a J-beta primer mix. A template-switch 5' adaptor carrying 12 random nucleotides introduced a unique molecular identifier onto each TCR beta cDNA molecule. At least 2.5 million CDR3-containing paired-end reads were obtained from each sample. The Mint cDNA synthesis kit, primed by a TRBC-specific oligonucleotide, was used to synthesize first-strand cDNA from all RNA. Following uracil-DNA glycosylase treatment, all cDNA underwent a first 18-cycle PCR with the universal primers M1SS and BC2_uni_R. In the source study's methods: For normalization, 1 million high-quality reads, each with a distinct molecular identifier, were randomly selected from each sample. Instead of being binned into consensus sequences, reads that shared molecular identifiers were thrown out. MiTCR, run with a Q25 quality threshold and the strictest error-elimination algorithm, handled CDR3 identification, clonotype clustering and error correction. A nonparametric unseen species model with Euler transformation was used to estimate lower-bound total TCR beta diversity. TCRdb trimmed the raw reads at Q25, called clones with MiXCR and kept productive beta chains. Identical CDR3 proteins give one entry, which carries the most common genes and DNA. TCRdb, rather than the study authors, made the V and J calls. In this sample the table shows 800,000 to 950,000 distinct CDR3 sequences, about 36% of which occur a single time. The top ten hold 10% to 15% of the sample.

The roughly 42 donors, aged about 6 to 95 years, were systemically healthy Caucasian individuals from Russia. About 9.1 milliliters of peripheral blood were collected from each donor into EDTA-treated Vacutainer tubes. Ficoll-Paque density-gradient centrifugation was used to isolate PBMCs, with at least 6.5 million per sample. Total RNA was extracted from PBMCs with Trizol reagent, with at least 6 micrograms obtained per sample. For every donor, flow cytometry on a PBMC aliquot measured the percentage of naive CD45RAhigh/CD27high T cells. The CDR3 holds 14 amino acids from the cysteine to the phenylalanine. This entry keeps only the CDR3 DNA: 42 bases, framed from base 1. V sheds 2 bases and J sheds 6 bases, leaving 12 bases between their ends. From a lookup of the germline V gene, CDR1 and CDR2 are LGHNA and YNFKEQ.

The receptor was isolated from a man between 18 and 29 years old in good health. The chain employs TRBV4-2 and TRBJ2-3; confidence is insufficient to name the D gene. The sample taken for sequencing was blood. In nucleotides, the sequence is TGTGCCAGCAGCCAAAACCGAGTCCTGGATACGCAGTATTTT. Its translation is CASSQNRVLDTQYF.